These 30 T cell receptor beta chains originate from one sample sequenced in a study of control samples from healthy donors and cancer patients (dated by TCRdb to about 2020). The library was prepared using the immunoSEQ multiplex PCR assay. Here the immuneACCESS table is served through TCRdb, limited to in-frame sequences with V and J called. Missing clones are a known gap in these copies; in checked studies unresolved V genes cover under half, and the rest lacks a known reason. The table for this sample lists tens of thousands of clones; roughly 84% of them were counted only once. The ten largest clones capture roughly 25% of the sample. The source material was PBMCs. The receptors here all came from a man in his sixties with colorectal cancer.

The chain links TRBV6-1 to TRBJ1-5, with D possibly matching TRBD1 (5 bases). CDR1 is MNHNS, CDR2 SASEGT, per germline. Trimming shortened V by 2 bases and J by 7 bases, and 15 bases separated the two germline ends. CDR3 length: 15 amino acids. CDR3 coding DNA: TGTGCCAGCAGTGAACCAGGGAGGGAAAAACAGCCCCAGCATTTT. Protein sequence: CASSEPGREKQPQHF.

Only one count was recorded for this clone. This chain connects TRBV6-5 to TRBJ2-1; no reliable D call. Germline CDR1 reads MNHEY; CDR2 reads SVGAGI. V lost 4 bases to trimming and J lost 6 bases, with 13 bases between them. The length of the CDR3 is 14 residues. The chain's CDR3 is CASSSLSPVNEQFF. CDR3 nucleotides: TGTGCCAGCAGTTCACTGAGCCCCGTCAATGAGCAGTTCTTC.

The rearrangement links TRBV4-3 to TRBJ1-4, with TRBD1 as a possible D gene (6 bases). V was shortened by 4 bases and J by 7 bases, with 19 bases between the two germline ends. The CDR3 is made up of 16 amino acids. Germline CDR1 and CDR2: LGHNA and YSLEER. CDR3 in amino acids: CASSRLTGQAGEKLFF. The CDR3 coding sequence is TGCGCCAGCAGCCGACTGACGGGACAAGCAGGTGAAAAACTGTTTTTT.

CDR3 coding DNA: TGCGCCAGCAGCACAGGGACAGGGGGCAGCACAGATACGCAGTATTTT. Translated: CASSTGTGGSTDTQYF. This sequence joins TRBV5-1 and TRBJ2-3; 12 bases align to TRBD1. Germline loops: CDR1 SGHRS, CDR2 YFSETQ. V was pared by 4 bases and J by 0 bases, with 3 bases of the junction left unmatched. CDR3 size: 16 residues.

The J gene is TRBJ1-4, the V gene TRBV9, with 9 bases aligning to TRBD1. J gave up 8 bases and V 0 bases, and 5 bases lay outside the gene matches. The CDR3 loop spans 15 amino acids. Germline V CDR1 and CDR2: SGDLS, YYNGEE. Here the CDR3 DNA reads TGTGCCAGCAGCGTAGAACAGGGGGCGCGGGAAAAACTGTTTTTT. Translation gives CASSVEQGAREKLFF.

V usage is TRBV3-1 (or the pseudogene TRBV3-2) and J usage is TRBJ2-3; D remains ambiguous. The V end lost 0 bases, the J end lost 15 bases, and 13 bases lay between the germline ends. The CDR3 consists of 12 residues. The germline V gene has CDR1 LGHDT and CDR2 YNNKEL (reference sequence). CDR3 sequence (DNA): TGTGCCAGCAGCCAAGATGAGAGACGCGCTTATTTT. Translation: CASSQDERRAYF.

This clone was seen a single time. The gene calls are TRBV24-1 and TRBJ1-5; the D is unclear. CDR1 KGHDR and CDR2 SFDVKD come from the germline V gene. V shed 4 bases and J shed 3 bases, with 9 bases lying between them. The CDR3 runs 14 residues. CDR3 in DNA: TGTGCCACCAGTGAAGACGGTTTCAATCAGCCCCAGCATTTT. It is translated as CATSEDGFNQPQHF.

V usage is TRBV11-2 and J usage is TRBJ1-2, with a possible D match to TRBD1 (5 bases). V dropped 3 bases and J dropped 4 bases, with 15 bases sitting between them. The germline CDR1 and CDR2 sequences are SGHAT and FQNNGV. The CDR3 is made up of 15 amino acids. The CDR3 coding sequence is TGTGCCAGCAGCTTGGATAGTGGGGGACGCTATGGCTACACCTTC. Translated, it gives CASSLDSGGRYGYTF.

This clone was recorded a few times. The chain carries TRBV15 and TRBJ1-1; 7 bases align to TRBD1. The V gene end was trimmed by 0 bases and the J gene end by 4 bases; junction bases not matched to a gene: 2. CDR1 LNHNV and CDR2 YYDKDF come from the germline V gene (reference sequence). The CDR3 has 14 amino acids. The CDR3 sequence: CATSRERDSTEAFF. CDR3 nucleotide sequence: TGTGCCACCAGCAGAGAGAGGGACAGCACTGAAGCTTTCTTT.

V usage is TRBV10-3 and J usage is TRBJ1-3; D uncertain. V was trimmed by 8 bases and J by 1 base, leaving 9 bases between them. Germline V gene data show CDR1 as ENHRY and CDR2 as SYGVKD. The CDR3 sequence is 13 residues long. As DNA, the CDR3 is TGTGCCATCCTAACGGCGTCTGGAAACACCATATATTTT. It codes for CAILTASGNTIYF.

This chain connects TRBV19 to TRBJ1-1, with D maybe TRBD1 (6 bases). V lost 4 bases, J lost 4 bases, and 19 bases lay in between. Germline CDR1 and CDR2: LNHDA and SQIVND (reference sequence). The CDR3 consists of 16 residues. Written as DNA, the CDR3 is TGTGCCAGTAGTACCCACCGGGGGGGCGGTGCCACTGAAGCTTTCTTT. It encodes CASSTHRGGGATEAFF.

The chain joins TRBV5-5 to TRBJ2-1, with a possible D match to TRBD1 (6 bases). This CDR3 region has 15 residues. Germline V gene data show CDR1 as SGHKS and CDR2 as YYEKEE (reference sequence). Trimming shortened V by 0 bases and J by 2 bases, and 9 bases separated the two germline ends. CDR3 bases: TGTGCCAGCAGCTTGGAGGGGGAAACCTACAATGAGCAGTTCTTC. It specifies CASSLEGETYNEQFF.

V is TRBV10-3 and J is TRBJ1-1; no clear D. The length of the CDR3 is 15 residues. Trimming removed 3 bases at V and 1 base at J, with 12 bases between. Looked up from germline, CDR1 is ENHRY and CDR2 is SYGVKD. As DNA, the CDR3 is TGTGCCATCAGTGATCAAGGGTCGGGGAACACTGAAGCTTTCTTT. Translating gives CAISDQGSGNTEAFF.

The gene calls are TRBV18 and TRBJ1-1; D is perhaps TRBD1 (5 bases). The germline CDR1 and CDR2 sequences are KGHSH and LQKENI. CDR3 length: 15 amino acids. V was shortened by 6 bases and J by 0 bases, with 14 bases between the two germline ends. The CDR3 DNA sequence: TGTGCCAGCTCCCAAAAGGGGCCGGTGAACACTGAAGCTTTCTTT. The encoded protein is CASSQKGPVNTEAFF.

The CDR3 loop is CASSPFSTSGVTDTQYF. CDR3 sequence (DNA): TGTGCCAGCAGCCCTTTTTCGACTAGCGGGGTTACAGATACGCAGTATTTT. V is TRBV4-2 and J is TRBJ2-3; 11 bases align to TRBD2. CDR1 is LGHNA and CDR2 is YNFKEQ in the germline V gene. The V gene end was trimmed by 4 bases and the J gene end by 3 bases; junction bases not matched to a gene: 9. CDR3 length: 17 residues.

The chain carries TRBV19 and TRBJ1-1; D unresolved. The CDR3 contains 13 residues. The V end was cut by 7 bases, the J end by 3 bases, with 12 bases between. In germline, CDR1 is LNHDA, CDR2 SQIVND (reference sequence). The CDR3 DNA is TGTGCCAGTAACCCCGGCTTTTACACTGAAGCTTTCTTT. Protein product: CASNPGFYTEAFF.

J is TRBJ2-7 and V is TRBV13; 8 positions agree with TRBD2. CDR1 and CDR2 (germline): PRHDT, FYEKMQ (reference sequence). This CDR3 comprises 15 residues. Trimming took 2 bases from V and 2 from J; bases not matched to a gene: 5. The CDR3 loop is CASSLIRAGAYEQYF. In nucleotides, the CDR3 is TGTGCCAGCAGCTTAATCAGAGCGGGGGCCTACGAGCAGTACTTC.

The CDR3 DNA reads TGCGCCAGCAGCCCACAGGGAGAGCGCTCTGGAAACACCATATATTTT. Protein product: CASSPQGERSGNTIYF. The chain employs TRBV5-1 and TRBJ1-3; tentatively, D is TRBD1 (6 bases). This CDR3 is built from 16 residues. Trimming stripped 4 bases from V and 0 bases from J, with 14 bases between. CDR1 is SGHRS, CDR2 YFSETQ, per germline.

This clone appeared a single time. The chain uses TRBV3-1 (or the pseudogene TRBV3-2) and TRBJ1-1, with D maybe TRBD1 (5 bases). The CDR3 contains 14 residues. V was shortened by 2 bases and J by 5 bases, with 12 bases between the two germline ends. Germline V gene data show CDR1 as LGHDT and CDR2 as YNNKEL (reference sequence). The CDR3 here is CASSQRDGRTEAFF. DNA of the CDR3: TGTGCCAGCAGCCAACGGGACGGTAGAACTGAAGCTTTCTTT.

The sample holds a few counts of this clone. The V and J genes are TRBV30 and TRBJ2-7; D gene unclear. Trimming cost V 3 bases and J 7 bases, with 19 bases left between them. In germline, CDR1 is GTSNPN, CDR2 SVGIG (reference sequence). CDR3 size: 14 residues. This CDR3 reads CAWRPVGVLWEQYF. DNA of the CDR3: TGTGCCTGGAGGCCCGTGGGCGTCCTTTGGGAGCAGTACTTC. Full variable domain (remainder filled in from reference TRBV30 and TRBJ2-7): SQTIHQWPATLVQPVGSPLSLECTVEGTSNPNLYWYRQAAGRGLQLLFYSVGIGQISSEVPQNLSASRPQDRQFILSSKKLLLSDSGFYLCAWRPVGVLWEQYFGPGTRLTVT.

V and J are TRBV6-5 and TRBJ2-3, with unresolved D. This CDR3 is 14 amino acids long. The V end was cut by 0 bases, the J end by 6 bases, with 10 bases between. Germline CDR1 and CDR2: MNHEY and SVGAGI. The DNA for the CDR3 is TGTGCCAGCAGTTACTCGGTGAGGTGGGATACGCAGTATTTT. It translates to CASSYSVRWDTQYF.

This chain uses TRBV5-1 with TRBJ1-1, with TRBD1 matching over 8 bases. The CDR3 loop spans 13 amino acids. The germline V gene encodes CDR1 SGHRS and CDR2 YFSETQ. V was pared by 4 bases and J by 5 bases, with 4 bases of the junction left unmatched. The CDR3 coding sequence is TGCGCCAGCAGCCCCGGACAGGGAACTGAAGCTTTCTTT. The encoded protein is CASSPGQGTEAFF.

The V and J genes are TRBV6-2 or TRBV6-3 and TRBJ2-5; D perhaps matches TRBD2 (6 bases). CDR3 length: 16 residues. Trimming removed 5 bases at V and 0 bases at J, with 16 bases between. Germline CDR1 reads MNHEY; CDR2 reads SVGEGT. The CDR3 here is CASSPQMGLYQETQYF. The CDR3 nucleotides read TGTGCCAGCAGTCCCCAAATGGGACTTTACCAAGAGACCCAGTACTTC.

The V call is TRBV7-2, the J call TRBJ1-1; D is unclear. The CDR3 runs to 13 residues. Per germline, CDR1 SGHTA and CDR2 FQGNSA. V lost 1 base and J lost 5, with 8 bases in between. The CDR3 DNA follows: TGTGCCAGCAGCTTAGATCGGGAGACTGAAGCTTTCTTT. Its translation: CASSLDRETEAFF.

V usage is TRBV5-6 and J usage is TRBJ2-1; D possibly corresponds to TRBD1 (5 bases). Germline CDR1 and CDR2: SGHDT and YYEEEE. This CDR3 has 15 residues. V was clipped by 1 base and J by 4 bases, with 12 bases between them. The CDR3 is CASSLQGATYNEQFF. CDR3 DNA sequence: TGTGCCAGCAGCTTGCAAGGGGCTACGTACAATGAGCAGTTCTTC.

The CDR3 reads CASSLAGGQAKNIQYF. The CDR3 region has the DNA TGCGCCAGCTCCCTAGCGGGGGGGCAAGCCAAAAACATTCAGTACTTC. V and J are TRBV5-1 and TRBJ2-4; 12 bases are a match to TRBD2. V dropped 7 bases and J dropped 0; count of bases not matched to a gene: 5. The CDR3 loop spans 16 amino acids. Looked up from germline, CDR1 is SGHRS and CDR2 is YFSETQ. The complete variable domain, with remaining parts taken from reference TRBV5-1 and TRBJ2-4, reads KAGVTQTPRYLIKTRGQQVTLSCSPISGHRSVSWYQQTPGQGLQFLFEYFSETQRNKGNFPGRFSGRQFSNSRSEMNVSTLELGDSALYLCASSLAGGQAKNIQYFGAGTRLSVL.

V usage is TRBV15 and J usage is TRBJ1-2; TRBD1 aligns across 9 bases. CDR3 size: 15 residues. Trimming took 1 base from V and 4 from J; bases not matched to a gene: 4. In germline, CDR1 is LNHNV, CDR2 YYDKDF (reference sequence). DNA for the CDR3: TGTGCCACCAGCAGAGGGGACAGGGCGTCCTATGGCTACACCTTC. Its translation: CATSRGDRASYGYTF.

The chain recombines TRBV5-1 with TRBJ1-1, with D tentatively TRBD1 (6 bases). The germline V and J ends were trimmed by 4 bases and 0 bases, with 19 bases remaining between them. The CDR3 is 17 amino acids. CDR1 is SGHRS and CDR2 is YFSETQ in the germline V gene. The CDR3 spells CASSPRPIGQLNTEAFF. CDR3 bases: TGCGCCAGCAGCCCACGTCCAATCGGACAGCTGAACACTGAAGCTTTCTTT.

V and J are TRBV5-4 and TRBJ2-7, with a possible D match to TRBD1 (6 bases). From germline, CDR1 is SGHNT and CDR2 YYREEE (reference sequence). V was pared by 4 bases and J by 4 bases, with 18 bases between. This CDR3 has 15 residues. The CDR3 region has the DNA TGTGCCAGCAGCATACGGACAGCAGAGGTATACGAGCAGTACTTC. It codes for CASSIRTAEVYEQYF.

The CDR3 reads CSVVGQLLRLEQFF. CDR3 coding DNA: TGCAGCGTTGTTGGACAGTTACTACGCCTTGAGCAGTTCTTC. The J gene is TRBJ2-1, the V gene TRBV29-1; possibly TRBD1 for D (6 bases). Trimming stripped 4 bases from V and 9 bases from J, with 19 bases between. Germline V gene lookup returns CDR1 SQVTM and CDR2 ANQGSEA. This CDR3 comprises 14 residues.